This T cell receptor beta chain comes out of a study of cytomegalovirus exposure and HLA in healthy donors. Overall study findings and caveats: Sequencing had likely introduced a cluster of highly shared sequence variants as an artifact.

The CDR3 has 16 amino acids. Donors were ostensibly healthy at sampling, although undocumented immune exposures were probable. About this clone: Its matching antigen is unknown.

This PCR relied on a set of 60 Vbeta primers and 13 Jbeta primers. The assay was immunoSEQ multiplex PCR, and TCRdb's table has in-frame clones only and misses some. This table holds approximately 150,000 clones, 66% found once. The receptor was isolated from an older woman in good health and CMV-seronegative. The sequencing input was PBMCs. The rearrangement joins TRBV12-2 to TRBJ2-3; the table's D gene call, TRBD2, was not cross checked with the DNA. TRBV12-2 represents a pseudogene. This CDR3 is CASRPRGGGSTDTQYF. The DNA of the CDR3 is TGTGCAAGTCGCCCAAGGGGCGGGGGAAGCACAGATACGCAGTATTTT.